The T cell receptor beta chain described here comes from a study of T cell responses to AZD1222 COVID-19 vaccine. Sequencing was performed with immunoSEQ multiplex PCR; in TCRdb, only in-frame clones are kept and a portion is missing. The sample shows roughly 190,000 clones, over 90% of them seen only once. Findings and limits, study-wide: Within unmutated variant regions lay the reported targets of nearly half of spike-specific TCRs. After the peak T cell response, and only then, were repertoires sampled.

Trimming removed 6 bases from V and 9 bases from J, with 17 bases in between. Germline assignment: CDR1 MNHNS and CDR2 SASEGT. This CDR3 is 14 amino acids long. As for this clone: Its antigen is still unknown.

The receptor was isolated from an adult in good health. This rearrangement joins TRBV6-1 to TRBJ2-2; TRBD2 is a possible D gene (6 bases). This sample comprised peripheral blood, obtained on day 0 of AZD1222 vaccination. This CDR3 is CASRGGGPGWELFF. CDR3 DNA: TGTGCCAGCAGAGGAGGAGGGCCTGGCTGGGAGCTGTTTTTT.